This TCR beta chain was obtained from a study of T-cell memory formation after mild COVID-19. As for the study in general: TCR clusters were mostly donor specific.

5'RACE with constant-segment primers built TCRalpha and TCRbeta cDNA libraries with UMIs. TCRdb processed the 5' RACE reads anew with MiXCR; each CDR3 protein has one entry. The sample yields approximately 300,000 distinct CDR3 sequences, roughly 15% seen once. Losses at the gene ends were 6 bases for V and 5 bases for J; bases not matched to a gene: 9. There are 15 residues in the CDR3. This clonotype was recorded a few times. Its specificity is not known. Study-level findings and limits: Researchers report contracting CD4+ clones mostly in CM and EM, with CD8+ clones in EMRA. Some clones that responded were present in memory (sampled pre-infection), which suggests cross-reactive memory joined.

The J gene is TRBJ2-5, the V gene TRBV12-3 or TRBV12-4; TRBD1 aligns across 10 bases. Sequenced: PBMCs or a T cell subset sorted from them (not recorded which). The sequence came from a man younger than 35 who had mild COVID-19 (a few samples of this study predate the infection). Cell type and time point are not known. The CDR3 region has the DNA TGTGCCAGCAGCCTAGGACAGGGGGTGTGGGAGACCCAGTACTTC. Its protein product is CASSLGQGVWETQYF.